These 20 T cell receptor beta chains were sequenced from one sample in a study of shared T cell receptors in the human thymus. The assay was immunoSEQ multiplex PCR, and TCRdb's table has in-frame clones only and misses some. The repertoire consists of about 380,000 clones, with roughly 94% occurring once and the leading ten covering about 0.02%. The specimen sequenced was thymocytes. These receptors were collected from a human donor.

The rearrangement links TRBV23-1 to TRBJ2-5; D is perhaps TRBD1 (6 bases). TRBV23-1 qualifies as an ORF whose function is uncertain. V dropped 10 bases and J dropped 5 bases, with 17 bases sitting between them. The CDR3 runs to 13 residues. The DNA of the CDR3 is TGCGCCATCACAGGGAGAATAGAGGAGACCCAGTACTTC. Translation gives CAITGRIEETQYF.

The chain recombines TRBV18 with TRBJ1-4; 9 nucleotides match TRBD1. There are 16 residues in the CDR3. Germline CDR1 is KGHSH and CDR2 is LQKENI. V shed 6 bases and J 5 bases; nucleotides not matched to a gene: 10. CDR3 sequence (DNA): TGTGCCAGCTCGCACGGGACAGGGCATCGAAATGAAAAACTGTTTTTT. It encodes CASSHGTGHRNEKLFF. Full variable domain (outside the CDR3, taken from reference TRBV18 and TRBJ1-4): NAGVMQNPRHLVRRRGQEARLRCSPMKGHSHVYWYRQLPEEGLKFMVYLQKENIIDESGMPKERFSAEFPKEGPSILRIQQVVRGDSAAYFCASSHGTGHRNEKLFFGSGTQLSVL.

The J gene is TRBJ1-1, the V gene TRBV19; 9 nucleotides line up with TRBD1. The CDR3 length is 16 residues. V lost 7 bases and J lost 1; bases outside the gene matches: 10. Germline CDR1 and CDR2: LNHDA and SQIVND (reference sequence). This chain's CDR3 is CASTATDRGSNTEAFF. The CDR3 nucleotides read TGTGCCAGTACCGCGACGGACAGGGGCTCGAACACTGAAGCTTTCTTT. Filled out from reference TRBV19 and TRBJ1-1, the complete variable domain reads DGGITQSPKYLFRKEGQNVTLSCEQNLNHDAMYWYRQDPGQGLRLIYYSQIVNDFQKGDIAEGYSVSREKKESFPLTVTSAQKNPTAFYLCASTATDRGSNTEAFFGQGTRLTVV.

This chain links TRBV18 with TRBJ2-1; 11 bases fit TRBD2. V lost 3 bases to trimming and J lost 2 bases; unmatched junction nucleotides: 0. Looked up from germline, CDR1 is KGHSH and CDR2 is LQKENI. This CDR3 spans 15 amino acids. The CDR3 region has the DNA TGTGCCAGCTCACCGGGACTAGCGGCCTACAATGAGCAGTTCTTC. Its translation: CASSPGLAAYNEQFF.

The V and J genes are TRBV4-2 and TRBJ1-3, with 7 bases aligning to TRBD1. In germline, CDR1 is LGHNA, CDR2 YNFKEQ. The V and J ends lost 5 bases and 6 bases, in that order; junction bases with no gene match: 10. The CDR3 runs 15 residues. The DNA for the CDR3 is TGTGCCAGCAGCTTGTCGCGGACAGGCGCAAACACCATATATTTT. Protein: CASSLSRTGANTIYF.

V gene TRBV14 combines with J gene TRBJ1-2; 11 bases line up with TRBD1. The CDR3 sequence is 16 residues long. V shed 4 bases, J shed 6 bases, and the junction held 10 bases outside the gene matches. Germline assignment: CDR1 SGHDN and CDR2 FVKESK. The CDR3: CASSLPGTGGLDGYTF. The CDR3 DNA follows: TGTGCCAGCAGCCTGCCCGGGACAGGGGGGTTAGATGGCTACACCTTC.

The chain has TRBV5-4 and TRBJ2-3; TRBD1 might be the D (5 bases). The CDR3 totals 17 residues. V lost 0 bases and J lost 3, with 17 bases in between. CDR1 is SGHNT and CDR2 is YYREEE in the germline V gene (reference sequence). The CDR3 protein is CASSLALHRNPTDTQYF. As DNA, the CDR3 is TGTGCCAGCAGCTTGGCTCTCCACAGGAACCCAACAGATACGCAGTATTTT.

The DNA for the CDR3 is TGTGCCAGCACCGGGACAGCAAAAGCCAAAAACATTCAGTACTTC. It encodes CASTGTAKAKNIQYF. V usage is TRBV7-2 and J usage is TRBJ2-4, with 7 bases identical to TRBD1. The CDR3 contains 15 residues. After removal of 7 bases from V and 0 bases from J, the junction contained 6 bases not matched to a gene. Per germline, CDR1 SGHTA and CDR2 FQGNSA.

This clone was observed once. The gene calls are TRBV30 and TRBJ2-1, with D possibly TRBD2 on 5 matching bases. The CDR3 is 16 residues long. CDR1 is GTSNPN and CDR2 is SVGIG in the germline V gene (reference sequence). With 5 bases removed from V and 0 bases from J, the gap between germline ends came to 17 bases. CDR3 DNA sequence: TGTGCCTGGGGAGGTCTGATTTTGAGCTCCTACAATGAGCAGTTCTTC. Its protein is CAWGGLILSSYNEQFF.

In its sample, this clone was seen a few times. V is TRBV28 and J is TRBJ1-2; a possible D gene is TRBD1 (5 bases). The V end was cut by 3 bases, the J end by 8 bases, with 13 bases between. CDR3 length: 13 amino acids. From germline, CDR1 is MDHEN and CDR2 SYDVKM. DNA of the CDR3: TGTGCCAGCAGTTTCTCGGTGGGGGACGGCTACACCTTC. Amino acid sequence: CASSFSVGDGYTF.

This clone was picked up one time. The chain links TRBV6-5 to TRBJ2-5; 7 bases line up with TRBD2. Germline V gene lookup returns CDR1 MNHEY and CDR2 SVGAGI. Trimming at V came to 0 bases and at J to 5 bases, leaving 6 bases not matched to a gene. The CDR3 sequence is 15 residues long. The CDR3 spells CASSYSKWEGETQYF. CDR3 coding DNA: TGTGCCAGCAGTTACTCGAAGTGGGAGGGGGAGACCCAGTACTTC.

The V and J genes are TRBV12-5 and TRBJ2-4; possible D gene TRBD2, 6 bases. From germline, CDR1 is LGHNT and CDR2 FRNRAP. The CDR3 has 12 residues. V was trimmed by 11 bases and J by 6 bases, leaving 14 bases between them. The CDR3 DNA reads as TGTGCTGTTGGGGCGGAGGGAAACATTCAGTACTTC. Translated: CAVGAEGNIQYF. Combining the CDR3 with reference TRBV12-5 and TRBJ2-4 gives the whole variable domain DARVTQTPRHKVTEMGQEVTMRCQPILGHNTVFWYRQTMMQGLELLAYFRNRAPLDDSGMPKDRFSAEMPDATLATLKIQPSEPRDSAVYFCAVGAEGNIQYFGAGTRLSVL.

J is TRBJ2-5 and V is TRBV7-3; a weak D match, TRBD1 (6 bases). V lost 2 bases and J 2 bases, leaving 18 bases between the germline ends. This CDR3 comprises 17 residues. CDR1 is SGHTA, CDR2 FQGTGA, per germline. The CDR3 spells CASSLRGNQGQQETQYF. The CDR3 DNA follows: TGTGCCAGCAGCTTACGGGGCAATCAGGGACAACAAGAGACCCAGTACTTC.

This chain uses TRBV9 with TRBJ2-3; TRBD2 aligns across 8 bases. This CDR3 spans 15 amino acids. Germline CDR1 and CDR2: SGDLS and YYNGEE. The junction had 7 bases not matched to a gene; V was cut back by 4 bases and J by 3 bases. CDR3 protein: CASSPREGQTDTQYF. The CDR3 coding sequence is TGTGCCAGCAGCCCCCGGGAGGGCCAAACAGATACGCAGTATTTT.

The V call is TRBV9, the J call TRBJ2-7; D remains ambiguous. The CDR3 loop spans 17 amino acids. Looked up from germline, CDR1 is SGDLS and CDR2 is YYNGEE. V was trimmed by 2 bases and J by 2 bases, leaving 20 bases between them. The CDR3 spells CASSVGKDPYPPYEQYF. The CDR3 region has the DNA TGTGCCAGCAGCGTTGGTAAGGACCCTTACCCTCCCTACGAGCAGTACTTC.

The V gene is TRBV19, the J gene TRBJ1-2; D ambiguous. The V and J ends lost 2 bases and 5 bases respectively, with 3 bases between them. The CDR3 covers 11 residues. The germline V gene has CDR1 LNHDA and CDR2 SQIVND (reference sequence). The chain's CDR3 is CASSIRYGYTF. The CDR3 DNA is TGTGCCAGTAGTATACGATATGGCTACACCTTC.

The gene calls are TRBV19 and TRBJ2-1, with D unclear. Trimming cost V 10 bases and J 9 bases, with 13 bases left between them. CDR1 is LNHDA, CDR2 SQIVND, per germline (reference sequence). The CDR3 runs to 11 residues. The CDR3 nucleotides are TGTGCCACCCGACTCCACGGTGAGCAGTTCTTC. Translated: CATRLHGEQFF.

The chain joins TRBV4-3 to TRBJ2-7; D gene uncertain. The CDR3 has 13 amino acids. Per the germline V gene, CDR1 is LGHNA and CDR2 is YSLEER. Trimming left V 1 base short and J 4 bases short, with 8 bases between. The CDR3 sequence: CASSQAPIYEQYF. The DNA of the CDR3 is TGCGCCAGCAGCCAAGCCCCAATTTACGAGCAGTACTTC.

The V call is TRBV18, the J call TRBJ2-7; D gene unclear. Germline loops: CDR1 KGHSH, CDR2 LQKENI. CDR3 length: 13 amino acids. Trimming removed 3 bases at V and 5 bases at J, with 11 bases between. The CDR3 DNA follows: TGTGCCAGCTCACCGGGTATTGGGGACGAGCAGTACTTC. Protein sequence: CASSPGIGDEQYF. Full variable domain (outside the CDR3, taken from reference TRBV18 and TRBJ2-7): NAGVMQNPRHLVRRRGQEARLRCSPMKGHSHVYWYRQLPEEGLKFMVYLQKENIIDESGMPKERFSAEFPKEGPSILRIQQVVRGDSAAYFCASSPGIGDEQYFGPGTRLTVT.

V is TRBV6-5 and J is TRBJ1-2; 8 bases fit TRBD1. From germline, CDR1 is MNHEY and CDR2 SVGAGI. The CDR3 contains 15 residues. The trim removed 2 bases at V and 4 bases at J, leaving 6 bases unmatched. This CDR3 is CASSYGTGGVYGYTF. CDR3 bases: TGTGCCAGCAGTTACGGGACAGGAGGCGTCTATGGCTACACCTTC.